The following is a TCR beta chain sequence with its context. There are 14 residues in the CDR3. V shed 1 base and J shed 0 bases, with 3 bases lying between them. Looked up from germline, CDR1 is MNHEY and CDR2 is SMNVEV (reference sequence). The data are from a study of shared clonotypes between healthy human individuals. Generated by immunoSEQ multiplex PCR, the TCRdb table keeps only in-frame clones and is missing some. The table has nearly 1,000,000 clones, approximately 76% seen once; the top ten hold around 1.5%. Donors had no recently reported acute infections or vaccinations and were HIV-negative.

Input material: memory CD4+ T cells sorted from blood. Regarding subset: CD45RA-negative fraction. The J gene is TRBJ2-2, the V gene TRBV27; D unresolved. The receptor comes from a man younger than 35 in good health. The CDR3 loop is CASSLLANTGELFF. DNA of the CDR3: TGTGCCAGCAGTTTATTGGCGAACACCGGGGAGCTGTTTTTT.